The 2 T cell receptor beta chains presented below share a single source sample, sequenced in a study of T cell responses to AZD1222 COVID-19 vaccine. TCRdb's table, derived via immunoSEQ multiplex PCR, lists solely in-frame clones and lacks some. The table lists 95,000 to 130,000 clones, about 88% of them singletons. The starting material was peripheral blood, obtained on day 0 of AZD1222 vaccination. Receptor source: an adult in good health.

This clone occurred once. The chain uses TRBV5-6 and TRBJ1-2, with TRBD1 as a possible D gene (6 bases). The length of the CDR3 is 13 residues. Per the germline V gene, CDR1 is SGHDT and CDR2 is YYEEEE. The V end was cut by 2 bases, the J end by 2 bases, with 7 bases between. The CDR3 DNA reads TGTGCCAGCAGCTTTACAGGGAACTATGGCTACACCTTC. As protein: CASSFTGNYGYTF.

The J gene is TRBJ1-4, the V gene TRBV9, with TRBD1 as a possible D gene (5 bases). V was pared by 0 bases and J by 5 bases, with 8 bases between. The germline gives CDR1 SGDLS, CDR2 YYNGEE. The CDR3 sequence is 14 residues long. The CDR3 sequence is CASSVGGTNEKLFF. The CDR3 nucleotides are TGTGCCAGCAGCGTAGGGGGGACCAATGAAAAACTGTTTTTT.